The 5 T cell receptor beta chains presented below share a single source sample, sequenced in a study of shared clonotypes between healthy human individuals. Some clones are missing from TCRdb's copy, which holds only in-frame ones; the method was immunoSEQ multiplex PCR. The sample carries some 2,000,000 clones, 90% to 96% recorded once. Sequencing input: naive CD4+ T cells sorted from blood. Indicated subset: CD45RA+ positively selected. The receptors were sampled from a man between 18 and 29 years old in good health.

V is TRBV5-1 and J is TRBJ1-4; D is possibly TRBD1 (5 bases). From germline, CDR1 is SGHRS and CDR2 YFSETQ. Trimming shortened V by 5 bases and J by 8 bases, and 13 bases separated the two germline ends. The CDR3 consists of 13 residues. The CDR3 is CASRASREEKLFF. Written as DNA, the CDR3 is TGCGCCAGCAGAGCAAGCAGGGAAGAAAAACTGTTTTTT.

The CDR3 is CASSLRTSGGRADTQYF. CDR3 DNA sequence: TGTGCCAGCAGCTTAAGGACTAGCGGGGGGCGGGCAGATACGCAGTATTTT. The V call is TRBV13, the J call TRBJ2-3, with 14 bases lining up with TRBD2. The CDR3 loop spans 17 amino acids. Trimming took 2 bases from V and 4 from J; bases not matched to a gene: 5. Germline CDR1 PRHDT, CDR2 FYEKMQ (reference sequence).

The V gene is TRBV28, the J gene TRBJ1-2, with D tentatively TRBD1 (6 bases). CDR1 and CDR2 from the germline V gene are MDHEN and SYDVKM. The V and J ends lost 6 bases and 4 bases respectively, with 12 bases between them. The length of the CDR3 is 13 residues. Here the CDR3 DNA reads TGTGCCAGCAGAACAGGGACTTTCTATGGCTACACCTTC. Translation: CASRTGTFYGYTF.

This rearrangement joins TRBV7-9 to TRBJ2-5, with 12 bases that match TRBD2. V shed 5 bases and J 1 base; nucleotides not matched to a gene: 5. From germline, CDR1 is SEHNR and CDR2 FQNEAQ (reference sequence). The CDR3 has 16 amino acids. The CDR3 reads CASSTGLAGPQETQYF. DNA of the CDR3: TGTGCCAGCAGCACAGGACTAGCGGGGCCCCAAGAGACCCAGTACTTC.

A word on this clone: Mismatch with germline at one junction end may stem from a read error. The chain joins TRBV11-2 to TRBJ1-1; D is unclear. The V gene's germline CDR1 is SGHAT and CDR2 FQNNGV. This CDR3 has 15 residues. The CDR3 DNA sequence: TGTGCCAGCAGCCTAGAGAGGGTTCCGGGCACTGAAGCTTTCTTT. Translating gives CASSLERVPGTEAFF.